The clone carrying this T cell receptor beta chain was seen a few times. Its cognate antigen is unknown. This entry is derived from a study of radiation and T cells in renal cell carcinoma. The study, taken as a whole, reports: Compared with controls, irradiated tumors showed greater TCR clonality. In blood, top tumor clones expanded by 2 weeks, shrinking by 4.

The CDR3 length is 14 residues. V was clipped by 4 bases and J by 4 bases; unmatched bases: 4. Germline V gene data show CDR1 as SNHLY and CDR2 as FYNNEI. Data came from immunoSEQ multiplex PCR; TCRdb stores just in-frame clones and leaves some out. The sample holds over 15,000 clones, around 55% seen once. As for treatment: 15 Gy SBRT to primary tumor, nephrectomy 4 weeks later. Clear cell pathology was present in this patient's renal cell carcinoma. The rearrangement uses TRBV2 and TRBJ2-5; 9 nucleotides line up with TRBD1. This receptor was identified in a man between 50 and 59 years old with renal cell carcinoma. The source was tumor tissue, collected from a patient whose treatment included radiotherapy and nephrectomy. CDR3 loop: CASSGGTGLETQYF. The CDR3 DNA is TGTGCCAGCAGTGGCGGGACAGGGCTAGAGACCCAGTACTTC.